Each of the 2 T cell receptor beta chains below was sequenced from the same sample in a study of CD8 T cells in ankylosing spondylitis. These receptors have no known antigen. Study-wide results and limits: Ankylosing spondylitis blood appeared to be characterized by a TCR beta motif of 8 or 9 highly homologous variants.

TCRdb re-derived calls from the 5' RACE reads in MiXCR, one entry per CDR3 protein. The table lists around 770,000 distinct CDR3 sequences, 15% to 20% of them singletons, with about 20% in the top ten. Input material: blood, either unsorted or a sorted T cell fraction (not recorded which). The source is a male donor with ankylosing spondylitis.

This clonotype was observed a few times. In DNA, the CDR3 is TGTGCCAGCAGAATTAAGACTAGCGGGAGATGGTACGAGCAGTACTTC. The encoded protein is CASRIKTSGRWYEQYF. This sequence joins TRBV6-2 or TRBV6-3 and TRBJ2-7, with TRBD2 matching 12 bases. V lost 6 bases, J lost 4 bases, and 10 bases stayed unmatched. The CDR3 sequence is 16 residues long. From germline, CDR1 is MNHEY and CDR2 SVGEGT.

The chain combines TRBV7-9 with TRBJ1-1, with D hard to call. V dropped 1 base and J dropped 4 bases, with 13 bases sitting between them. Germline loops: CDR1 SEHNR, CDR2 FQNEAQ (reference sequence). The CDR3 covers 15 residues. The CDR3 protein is CASSLGGFGSTEAFF. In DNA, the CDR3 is TGTGCCAGCAGCTTAGGAGGGTTCGGGAGCACTGAAGCTTTCTTT. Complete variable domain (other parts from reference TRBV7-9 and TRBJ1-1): DTGVSQNPRHKITKRGQNVTFRCDPISEHNRLYWYRQTLGQGPEFLTYFQNEAQLEKSRLLSDRFSAERPKGSFSTLEIQRTEQGDSAMYLCASSLGGFGSTEAFFGQGTRLTVV.